These T cell receptor beta chains were read from a single sample in a study of T cell changes during pregnancy in multiple sclerosis. Sequencing was performed with immunoSEQ multiplex PCR; in TCRdb, only in-frame clones are kept and a portion is missing. The sample includes over 90,000 clones, less than 95% seen only once; the top ten take approximately 0.99%. Sequencing was performed on peripheral blood, taken before pregnancy. The receptors originated from a female donor with multiple sclerosis, enrolled in a pregnancy study. Both conserved end residues are part of each CDR3. A D gene is named only where the DNA matches it firmly. Size tells how often a clone was seen (once, few, many) or the class of an expanded clone, and some rows leave it out.

clone_size: -; v_call: TRBV5-1; j_call: TRBJ1-3; d_call: TRBD1; cdr3_aa: CASSLAGTGAGNTIYF; cdr3_nt: TGCGCCAGCAGCTTGGCCGGGACAGGGGCCGGAAACACCATATATTTT
clone_size: -; v_call: TRBV7-8; j_call: TRBJ1-5; d_call: TRBD1; cdr3_aa: CASSFGDRGYQPQHF; cdr3_nt: TGTGCCAGCAGCTTCGGGGACAGGGGATATCAGCCCCAGCATTTT
clone_size: -; v_call: TRBV2; j_call: TRBJ1-2; d_call: -; cdr3_aa: CASREEDAILLYGYTF; cdr3_nt: TGTGCCAGCAGGGAGGAGGACGCAATACTCCTCTATGGCTACACCTTC
clone_size: -; v_call: TRBV15; j_call: TRBJ2-7; d_call: TRBD1; cdr3_aa: CATSEPSGTASPTPYEQYF; cdr3_nt: TGTGCCACCAGCGAACCCTCCGGGACAGCTTCCCCCACACCCTACGAGCAGTACTTC
clone_size: once; v_call: TRBV16; j_call: TRBJ1-5; d_call: -; cdr3_aa: CASSDWTANQPQHF; cdr3_nt: TGTGCCAGCAGCGATTGGACAGCTAATCAGCCCCAGCATTTT
clone_size: -; v_call: TRBV19; j_call: TRBJ1-3; d_call: -; cdr3_aa: CASSIGVSGNTIYF; cdr3_nt: TGTGCCAGTAGTATTGGAGTTTCGGGAAACACCATATATTTT
clone_size: -; v_call: TRBV6-1; j_call: TRBJ2-2; d_call: -; cdr3_aa: CASSEGQETGELFF; cdr3_nt: TGTGCCAGCAGTGAGGGGCAAGAAACCGGGGAGCTGTTTTTT
clone_size: -; v_call: TRBV7-6; j_call: TRBJ1-2; d_call: TRBD1; cdr3_aa: CASSLVQGVNPKGYGYTF; cdr3_nt: TGTGCCAGCAGCTTAGTCCAGGGGGTCAATCCAAAAGGGTATGGCTACACCTTC
clone_size: -; v_call: TRBV15; j_call: TRBJ2-5; d_call: -; cdr3_aa: CATSREARGTQTQYF; cdr3_nt: TGTGCCACCAGCAGAGAGGCCCGAGGCACGCAGACCCAGTACTTC
clone_size: -; v_call: TRBV5-4; j_call: TRBJ2-2; d_call: -; cdr3_aa: CASSLMPGELFF; cdr3_nt: TGTGCCAGCAGCCTAATGCCCGGGGAGCTGTTTTTT
clone_size: -; v_call: TRBV5-4; j_call: TRBJ2-3; d_call: -; cdr3_aa: CASSSPTGADTQYF; cdr3_nt: TGTGCCAGCAGCTCACCTACGGGGGCAGATACGCAGTATTTT
clone_size: -; v_call: TRBV5-4; j_call: TRBJ1-1; d_call: -; cdr3_aa: CASSLAGGMNTEAFF; cdr3_nt: TGTGCCAGCAGCTTGGCCGGGGGAATGAACACTGAAGCTTTCTTT
clone_size: -; v_call: TRBV28; j_call: TRBJ2-3; d_call: TRBD2; cdr3_aa: CASSPGLAGGGTQYF; cdr3_nt: TGTGCCAGCAGTCCCGGACTAGCGGGAGGGGGTACGCAGTATTTT
clone_size: -; v_call: TRBV29-1; j_call: TRBJ2-1; d_call: -; cdr3_aa: CSVVAARVSSYNEQFF; cdr3_nt: TGCAGCGTTGTAGCGGCGCGAGTAAGCTCCTACAATGAGCAGTTCTTC
clone_size: -; v_call: TRBV28; j_call: TRBJ2-5; d_call: TRBD1; cdr3_aa: CASSFKGTGTETQYF; cdr3_nt: TGTGCCAGCAGTTTTAAGGGGACAGGGACAGAGACCCAGTACTTC
clone_size: -; v_call: TRBV6-6; j_call: TRBJ2-1; d_call: -; cdr3_aa: CASSYSAEGLYNEQFF; cdr3_nt: TGTGCCAGCAGTTACTCGGCGGAGGGGTTGTACAATGAGCAGTTCTTC
clone_size: once; v_call: TRBV29-1; j_call: TRBJ2-2; d_call: TRBD2; cdr3_aa: CSYSGRAGTGELFF; cdr3_nt: TGCAGCTATAGCGGGAGGGCAGGGACCGGGGAGCTGTTTTTT
clone_size: -; v_call: TRBV6-1; j_call: TRBJ2-7; d_call: -; cdr3_aa: CASSESATRSYEQYF; cdr3_nt: TGTGCCAGCAGCGAATCTGCTACTCGCTCCTACGAGCAGTACTTC
clone_size: few; v_call: TRBV29-1; j_call: TRBJ1-1; d_call: TRBD1; cdr3_aa: CSGTGLSTEAFF; cdr3_nt: TGCAGCGGGACAGGGCTCTCCACTGAAGCTTTCTTT
clone_size: -; v_call: TRBV30; j_call: TRBJ2-1; d_call: TRBD2; cdr3_aa: CAQAGAGEGSYNEQFF; cdr3_nt: TGTGCCCAAGCGGGAGCGGGAGAGGGATCCTACAATGAGCAGTTCTTC
clone_size: -; v_call: TRBV6-1; j_call: TRBJ1-5; d_call: TRBD1; cdr3_aa: CASSWTGGFQPQHF; cdr3_nt: TGTGCCAGCAGTTGGACAGGGGGCTTCCAGCCCCAGCATTTT
clone_size: -; v_call: TRBV19; j_call: TRBJ1-1; d_call: -; cdr3_aa: CASSLTGLNTEAFF; cdr3_nt: TGTGCCAGTAGTTTGACAGGTTTGAACACTGAAGCTTTCTTT
clone_size: -; v_call: TRBV6-1; j_call: TRBJ2-7; d_call: TRBD1; cdr3_aa: CASSARDRSSYEQYF; cdr3_nt: TGTGCCAGCAGTGCCCGGGACAGGTCCTCCTACGAGCAGTACTTC
clone_size: -; v_call: TRBV29-1; j_call: TRBJ1-2; d_call: -; cdr3_aa: CSVALNYGYTF; cdr3_nt: TGCAGCGTTGCCCTTAACTATGGCTACACCTTC
clone_size: once; v_call: TRBV13; j_call: TRBJ2-3; d_call: TRBD2; cdr3_aa: CASSKLAGETDTQYF; cdr3_nt: TGTGCCAGCAGCAAGCTAGCGGGAGAGACAGATACGCAGTATTTT
clone_size: -; v_call: TRBV21-1; j_call: TRBJ2-5; d_call: -; cdr3_aa: CASSPGTSGGAGETQYF; cdr3_nt: TGTGCCAGCAGCCCCGGGACTAGCGGGGGGGCCGGAGAGACCCAGTACTTC
clone_size: once; v_call: TRBV7-9; j_call: TRBJ1-4; d_call: -; cdr3_aa: CASSLAGASTNEKLFF; cdr3_nt: TGTGCCAGCAGCTTAGCTGGGGCGTCAACTAATGAAAAACTGTTTTTT
clone_size: few; v_call: TRBV5-1; j_call: TRBJ1-1; d_call: TRBD1; cdr3_aa: CASSFQGANTEAFF; cdr3_nt: TGCGCCAGCAGCTTCCAGGGGGCGAACACTGAAGCTTTCTTT
clone_size: -; v_call: TRBV7-2; j_call: TRBJ2-1; d_call: TRBD2; cdr3_aa: CASSLGGSYNEQFF; cdr3_nt: TGTGCCAGCAGCTTGGGGGGGTCCTACAATGAGCAGTTCTTC
clone_size: -; v_call: TRBV5-5; j_call: TRBJ1-5; d_call: TRBD1; cdr3_aa: CASSVKDRGGQPQHF; cdr3_nt: TGTGCCAGCAGCGTGAAAGACAGGGGAGGCCAGCCCCAGCATTTT
clone_size: -; v_call: TRBV6-5; j_call: TRBJ1-5; d_call: -; cdr3_aa: CASSRNAGQNQPQHF; cdr3_nt: TGTGCCAGCAGCCGAAATGCAGGGCAGAATCAGCCCCAGCATTTT